The clone carrying this TCR beta chain came up a few times. CDR1 is DFQATT, CDR2 SNEGSKA, per germline (reference sequence). The CDR3 length is 15 residues. Trimming stripped 0 bases from V and 1 base from J, with 11 bases between. The record originates from a study of T cells after yellow fever vaccination. Study conclusions and caveats: Abundant clonotypes from the bulk population could contaminate FACS-sorted repertoires. A small proportion of clonotypes was detected in both the CD4 and CD8 compartments. The study found a weaker secondary response that peaked faster, day 5 versus 15.

The TCR cDNA carried a universal primer site and UMIs from 5'RACE template switching. MiXCR was run by TCRdb on the 5' RACE reads, yielding one entry per CDR3 protein. The table shows under 50,000 distinct CDR3 sequences, with 5% to 8% occurring only once. The chain carries TRBV20-1 and TRBJ2-3; no reliable D call. The receptor was derived from a man between 25 and 39 years old who received the YFV17D yellow fever vaccine. The sequencing here drew on PBMCs, either bulk or a sorted T-cell subset (CD4+, CD8+, memory, or dextramer-sorted; not recorded which), taken 45 days after the yellow fever booster vaccination. The CDR3 spells CSARDALHGTDTQYF. DNA for the CDR3: TGCAGTGCTAGAGATGCTTTGCACGGCACAGATACGCAGTATTTT.